This TCR beta chain derives from a study of T-cell reconstitution after alpha-beta-depleted transplantation in children. Study results and limitations: By one year post-transplant, T-cell counts and diversity largely arose from T cells that were newly produced. In patients about two months after transplant, alpha-beta T cells reportedly arose from several hundred expanded graft clones.

The V end was cut by 6 bases, the J end by 1 base, with 19 bases between. The CDR3 length is 16 residues. From germline, CDR1 is SNHLY and CDR2 FYNNEI. The TCRbeta library was prepared with unique molecular identifiers. TCRdb independently ran MiXCR on the PCR reads; one entry per CDR3 protein. The sample has roughly 420,000 distinct CDR3 sequences, about a sixth seen once. About this clonotype: Its specificity is unknown.

Material: PBMCs, mostly from graft donor cells, obtained 360 days after TCRalphabeta/CD19-depleted stem cell transplant. The clonotype was recovered from a boy under two years old who had a stem cell transplant for Wiskott-Aldrich syndrome, so the T cells may come from the graft donor. The chain employs TRBV2 and TRBJ2-7; D is possibly TRBD1 or TRBD2 (5 bases each). The CDR3 is CASRVSLAGKSYEQYF. CDR3 sequence (DNA): TGTGCCAGCAGAGTATCCCTAGCAGGGAAATCCTACGAGCAGTACTTC.